Each of the 24 T cell receptor beta chains below was sequenced from the same sample in a study of blood T cell repertoires in COVID-19. Clones were sequenced by immunoSEQ multiplex PCR, and TCRdb holds only the in-frame ones, with some missing. The sample yields 200,000 to 250,000 clones, approximately 83% seen once. Sample: peripheral blood. The source of these receptors is a woman aged 25 to 45 with COVID-19, enrolled during active disease.

The gene calls are TRBV18 and TRBJ2-1, with TRBD2 matching 11 bases. Germline V gene data show CDR1 as KGHSH and CDR2 as LQKENI. Trimming at V came to 2 bases and at J to 10 bases, leaving 13 bases not matched to a gene. The CDR3 extends over 17 amino acids. CDR3 sequence: CASSPSQAASGGPEQFF. CDR3 in DNA: TGTGCCAGCTCACCATCGCAGGCGGCTAGCGGGGGGCCCGAGCAGTTCTTC.

The V and J genes are TRBV7-3 and TRBJ2-5; the D gene is possibly TRBD2 (7 bases). This CDR3 is 15 amino acids long. V lost 4 bases to trimming and J lost 3 bases, with 15 bases between them. The germline V gene has CDR1 SGHTA and CDR2 FQGTGA. Here the CDR3 DNA reads TGTGCCAGCAGCTCTAGGGGGGGCTCAAAAGAGACCCAGTACTTC. Translation gives CASSSRGGSKETQYF.

This clone was found a few times. This chain uses TRBV10-3 with TRBJ2-7; D might be TRBD1 (6 bases). Germline loops: CDR1 ENHRY, CDR2 SYGVKD. The CDR3 spans 15 residues. The V gene lost 6 bases and the J gene lost 9 bases, with 24 bases spanning the gap. The CDR3 DNA is TGTGCCATCAGCAACGCTATGATACAGGGTAACGGGCAGTACTTC. It translates to CAISNAMIQGNGQYF.

The V call is TRBV29-1, the J call TRBJ2-7, with 7 bases identical to TRBD1. This CDR3 is 12 amino acids long. V was pared by 3 bases and J by 4 bases, with 3 bases of the junction left unmatched. Germline assignment: CDR1 SQVTM and CDR2 ANQGSEA. CDR3 sequence: CSVEIRGYEQYF. In DNA, the CDR3 is TGCAGCGTTGAGATCAGGGGGTACGAGCAGTACTTC.

V and J are TRBV12-5 and TRBJ1-1; tentative D call: TRBD1 (6 bases). The ends were cut back, 5 bases at V and 4 bases at J, with 17 bases in the middle. This CDR3 is built from 15 residues. Germline loops: CDR1 LGHNT, CDR2 FRNRAP. DNA of the CDR3: TGTGCTAGTGGTCCCCTGGGGGGGCTGGCCACTGAAGCTTTCTTT. Amino acid sequence: CASGPLGGLATEAFF.

This rearrangement joins TRBV5-5 to TRBJ2-5; 7 bases agree with TRBD1. After removal of 4 bases from V and 5 bases from J, the junction contained 11 bases not matched to a gene. Germline loops: CDR1 SGHKS, CDR2 YYEKEE (reference sequence). This CDR3 region has 15 residues. The CDR3 DNA reads TGTGCCAGCAGCGGAGACAGGGAAGTGCTGGAGACCCAGTACTTC. Translation gives CASSGDREVLETQYF.

This chain connects TRBV6-6 to TRBJ2-1, with 10 bases lining up with TRBD2. Per germline, CDR1 MNHNY and CDR2 SVGAGI (reference sequence). CDR3 length equals 15 residues. Trimming at V came to 7 bases and at J to 5 bases, leaving 8 bases not matched to a gene. The DNA for the CDR3 is TGTGCCAGCACGGGGGGGACTAGCGCCCACAATGAGCAGTTCTTC. The encoded protein is CASTGGTSAHNEQFF.

This sequence joins TRBV18 and TRBJ2-1; D not resolved. Trimming left V 3 bases short and J 0 bases short, with 9 bases between. CDR1 and CDR2 from the germline V gene are KGHSH and LQKENI. This CDR3 contains 15 residues. CDR3 sequence: CASSPQVSSYNEQFF. The CDR3 nucleotides are TGTGCCAGCTCACCGCAAGTCAGCTCCTACAATGAGCAGTTCTTC. Full variable domain (remainder filled in from reference TRBV18 and TRBJ2-1): NAGVMQNPRHLVRRRGQEARLRCSPMKGHSHVYWYRQLPEEGLKFMVYLQKENIIDESGMPKERFSAEFPKEGPSILRIQQVVRGDSAAYFCASSPQVSSYNEQFFGPGTRLTVL.

This chain joins TRBV24-1 and TRBJ1-2; no clear D gene. Per the germline V gene, CDR1 is KGHDR and CDR2 is SFDVKD. The CDR3 contains 13 residues. Trimming cost V 4 bases and J 7 bases, with 12 bases left between them. CDR3 in amino acids: CATSDPEGLGYTF. CDR3 nucleotides: TGTGCCACCAGTGACCCGGAGGGCCTTGGCTACACCTTC.

The rearrangement links TRBV3-1 (or the pseudogene TRBV3-2) to TRBJ2-2; D is ambiguous. Germline CDR1 is LGHDT and CDR2 is YNNKEL (reference sequence). The CDR3 extends over 14 amino acids. V shed 4 bases and J shed 1 base, with 7 bases lying between them. The CDR3 protein is CASSPLLNTGELFF. The CDR3 DNA reads TGTGCCAGCAGCCCACTCCTGAACACCGGGGAGCTGTTTTTT.

The rearrangement joins TRBV18 to TRBJ2-5; 12 bases map to TRBD2. The length of the CDR3 is 15 residues. Germline V gene sequence: CDR1 KGHSH, CDR2 LQKENI. Losses at the gene ends were 4 bases for V and 4 bases for J; bases not matched to a gene: 4. As DNA, the CDR3 is TGTGCCAGCTCACTACTAGCGGGAGGAGGAGAGACCCAGTACTTC. As protein: CASSLLAGGGETQYF.

This CDR3 is CASSPGRMNTEAFF. The CDR3 nucleotides read TGTGCCAGCTCACCGGGCAGGATGAACACTGAAGCTTTCTTT. V is TRBV18 and J is TRBJ1-1; D is undetermined. The CDR3 has 14 amino acids. V shed 3 bases and J shed 0 bases, with 8 bases lying between them. Germline loops: CDR1 KGHSH, CDR2 LQKENI.

This chain uses TRBV19 with TRBJ1-5; D call uncertain. The CDR3 is 15 residues long. The germline V gene encodes CDR1 LNHDA and CDR2 SQIVND (reference sequence). Trimming shortened V by 2 bases and J by 0 bases, and 8 bases separated the two germline ends. The DNA of the CDR3 is TGTGCCAGTAGTATATTAGGGAGTAGCAATCAGCCCCAGCATTTT. This translates into CASSILGSSNQPQHF.

The chain employs TRBV5-1 and TRBJ2-1; possibly TRBD2 for D (6 bases). The CDR3 has 16 residues. Germline V lookup: CDR1 SGHRS, CDR2 YFSETQ. Trimming took 0 bases from V and 0 from J, leaving 10 bases between them. CDR3 residues: CASSLAPSVSYNEQFF. DNA for the CDR3: TGCGCCAGCAGCTTGGCCCCTAGCGTCTCCTACAATGAGCAGTTCTTC.

The genes are TRBV2 and TRBJ1-2; no clear D gene. V lost 6 bases and J 4 bases, leaving 12 bases between the germline ends. Per the germline V gene, CDR1 is SNHLY and CDR2 is FYNNEI. CDR3 length: 13 residues. DNA of the CDR3: TGTGCCAGCAGCGATGACGGGGTCTATGGCTACACCTTC. The encoded protein is CASSDDGVYGYTF.

The chain couples TRBV5-1 to TRBJ2-1; 13 bases are shared with TRBD2. The CDR3 extends over 19 amino acids. The J segment lost 0 bases and the V segment lost 6 bases, leaving 12 bases of the junction unmatched. The germline gives CDR1 SGHRS, CDR2 YFSETQ. CDR3 sequence: CASTVHGTSGESSYNEQFF. The DNA of the CDR3 is TGCGCCAGCACCGTGCACGGGACTAGCGGGGAGAGCTCCTACAATGAGCAGTTCTTC.

In this sample, this clone turned up once. CDR3 residues: CASSIQQVSAKNIQYF. CDR3 DNA sequence: TGCGCCAGCAGTATACAACAGGTTTCTGCCAAAAACATTCAGTACTTC. The chain uses TRBV10-2 and TRBJ2-4, with D possibly matching TRBD1 (5 bases). Germline CDR1 and CDR2: WSHSY and SAAADI. V was cut by 5 bases and J by 1 base, with 15 bases left in between. CDR3 length: 16 amino acids.

This chain uses TRBV10-3 with TRBJ2-1; D gene unclear. CDR3 length: 15 amino acids. CDR1 is ENHRY, CDR2 SYGVKD, per germline. Deletions cut 2 bases from V and 7 bases from J, with 15 bases between. The CDR3 loop reads CAISEPPAGLNEQFF. CDR3 nucleotide sequence: TGTGCCATCAGTGAGCCGCCGGCAGGTTTAAATGAGCAGTTCTTC.

This chain connects TRBV9 to TRBJ2-2, with TRBD1 identical over 11 bases. V gave up 4 bases and J gave up 4 bases; unmatched junction bases: 3. Germline V gene data show CDR1 as SGDLS and CDR2 as YYNGEE. The CDR3 is made up of 15 amino acids. The CDR3 region has the DNA TGTGCCAGCAGCACTGGGACAGGGGGCACCGGGGAGCTGTTTTTT. This gives the protein CASSTGTGGTGELFF.

The chain carries TRBV5-8 and TRBJ1-4, with 10 positions matching TRBD1. J lost 6 bases, V lost 2 bases, and 7 bases had no gene match. The CDR3 totals 16 residues. Germline CDR1 reads SGHTS; CDR2 reads YDEGEE. CDR3 sequence: CASSLRTGTGDEKLFF. CDR3 in DNA: TGTGCCAGCAGCTTAAGGACCGGGACAGGGGATGAAAAACTGTTTTTT.

J is TRBJ1-4 and V is TRBV7-2; D may be TRBD1 (5 bases). V lost 5 bases, J lost 0 bases, and 10 bases lay in between. The CDR3 covers 15 residues. Germline V gene lookup returns CDR1 SGHTA and CDR2 FQGNSA. Here the CDR3 reads CASSRDSATNEKLFF. The CDR3 coding sequence is TGTGCCAGCAGCCGCGACAGTGCAACTAATGAAAAACTGTTTTTT.

This rearrangement joins TRBV19 to TRBJ1-2, with 11 bases that match TRBD1. V gave up 3 bases and J gave up 6 bases; unmatched junction bases: 6. Germline assignment: CDR1 LNHDA and CDR2 SQIVND (reference sequence). The CDR3 extends over 15 amino acids. CDR3 coding DNA: TGTGCCAGTAGTATCCCTGGACAGGGGGCCAATGGCTACACCTTC. It codes for CASSIPGQGANGYTF. Combining the CDR3 with reference TRBV19 and TRBJ1-2 gives the whole variable domain DGGITQSPKYLFRKEGQNVTLSCEQNLNHDAMYWYRQDPGQGLRLIYYSQIVNDFQKGDIAEGYSVSREKKESFPLTVTSAQKNPTAFYLCASSIPGQGANGYTFGSGTRLTVV.

J is TRBJ2-5 and V is TRBV6-6, with D hard to call. The germline CDR1 and CDR2 sequences are MNHNY and SVGAGI (reference sequence). The V end lost 7 bases, the J end lost 5 bases, and 11 bases lay between the germline ends. The CDR3 consists of 12 residues. CDR3 DNA sequence: TGTGCCAGCAACTATCCCGACGAGACCCAGTACTTC. Encoded protein: CASNYPDETQYF.

The CDR3 reads CASSLTSGGASDTQYF. CDR3 bases: TGTGCCAGCAGCTTAACTAGCGGGGGGGCCTCAGATACGCAGTATTTT. The J gene is TRBJ2-3, the V gene TRBV5-4, with 13 bases lining up with TRBD2. The V gene end was trimmed by 2 bases and the J gene end by 4 bases; junction bases not matched to a gene: 4. The CDR3 consists of 16 residues. Per germline, CDR1 SGHNT and CDR2 YYREEE (reference sequence).